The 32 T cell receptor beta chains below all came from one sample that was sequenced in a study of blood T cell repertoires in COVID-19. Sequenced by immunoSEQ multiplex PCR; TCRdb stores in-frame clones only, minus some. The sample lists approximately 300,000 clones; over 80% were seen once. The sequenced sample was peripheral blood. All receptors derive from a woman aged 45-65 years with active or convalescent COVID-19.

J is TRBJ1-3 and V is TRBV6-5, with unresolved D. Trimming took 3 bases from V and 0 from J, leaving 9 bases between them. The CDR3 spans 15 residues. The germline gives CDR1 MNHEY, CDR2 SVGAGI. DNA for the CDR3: TGTGCCAGCAGTTATGCGGGAAGCTCTGGAAACACCATATATTTT. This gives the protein CASSYAGSSGNTIYF.

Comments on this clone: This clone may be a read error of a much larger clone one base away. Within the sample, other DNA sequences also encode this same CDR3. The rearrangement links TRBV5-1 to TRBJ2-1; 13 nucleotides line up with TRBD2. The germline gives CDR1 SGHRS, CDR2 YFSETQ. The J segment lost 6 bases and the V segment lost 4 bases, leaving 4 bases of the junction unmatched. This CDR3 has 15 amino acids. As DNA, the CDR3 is TGCGCCAGCAGCCCTGGACTAGCGGGAGTCAATGAGCAGTTCTTC. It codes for CASSPGLAGVNEQFF.

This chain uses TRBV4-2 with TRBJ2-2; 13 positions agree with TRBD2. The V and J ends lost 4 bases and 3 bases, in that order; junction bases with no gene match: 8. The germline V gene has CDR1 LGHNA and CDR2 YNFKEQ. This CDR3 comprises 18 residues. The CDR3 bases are TGTGCCAGCAGCCCCGGACTAGCGGGAGCACGGCACACCGGGGAGCTGTTTTTT. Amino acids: CASSPGLAGARHTGELFF.

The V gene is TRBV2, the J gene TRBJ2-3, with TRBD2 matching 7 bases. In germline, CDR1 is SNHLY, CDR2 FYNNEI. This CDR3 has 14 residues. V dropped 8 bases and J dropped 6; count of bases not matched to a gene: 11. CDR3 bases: TGTGCCAGCGAACAGCGGGATACTGCCGATACGCAGTATTTT. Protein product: CASEQRDTADTQYF.

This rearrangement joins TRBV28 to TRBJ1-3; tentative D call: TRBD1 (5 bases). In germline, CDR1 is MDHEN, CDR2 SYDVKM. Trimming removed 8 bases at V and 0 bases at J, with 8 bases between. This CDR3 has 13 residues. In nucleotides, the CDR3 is TGTGCCAGCCTCAGGGTCTCTGGAAACACCATATATTTT. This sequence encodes CASLRVSGNTIYF.

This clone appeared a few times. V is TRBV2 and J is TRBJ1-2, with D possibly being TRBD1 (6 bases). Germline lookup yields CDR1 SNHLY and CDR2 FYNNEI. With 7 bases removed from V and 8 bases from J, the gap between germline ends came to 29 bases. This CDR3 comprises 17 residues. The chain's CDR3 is CASTLPGTDSRSLGYTF. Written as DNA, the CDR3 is TGTGCCAGCACATTACCCGGGACGGACAGCCGATCGTTAGGCTACACCTTC.

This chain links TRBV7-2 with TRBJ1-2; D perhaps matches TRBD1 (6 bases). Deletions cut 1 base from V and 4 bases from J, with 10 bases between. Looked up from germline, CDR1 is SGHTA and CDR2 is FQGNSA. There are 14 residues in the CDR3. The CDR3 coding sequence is TGTGCCAGCAGCTTAGTACAGGGCAGCTATGGCTACACCTTC. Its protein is CASSLVQGSYGYTF.

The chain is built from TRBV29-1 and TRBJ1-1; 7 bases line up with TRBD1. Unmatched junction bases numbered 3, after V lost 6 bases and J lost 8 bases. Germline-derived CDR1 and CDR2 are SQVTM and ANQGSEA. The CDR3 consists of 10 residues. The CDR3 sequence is CSVGQSEAFF. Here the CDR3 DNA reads TGCAGCGTGGGACAGTCCGAAGCTTTCTTT.

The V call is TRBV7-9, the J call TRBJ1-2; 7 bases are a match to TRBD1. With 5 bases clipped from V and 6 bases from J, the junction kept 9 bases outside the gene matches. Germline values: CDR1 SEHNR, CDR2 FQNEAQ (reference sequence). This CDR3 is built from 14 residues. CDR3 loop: CASSPRQGTDGYTF. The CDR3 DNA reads TGTGCCAGCAGCCCCCGACAGGGAACGGATGGCTACACCTTC.

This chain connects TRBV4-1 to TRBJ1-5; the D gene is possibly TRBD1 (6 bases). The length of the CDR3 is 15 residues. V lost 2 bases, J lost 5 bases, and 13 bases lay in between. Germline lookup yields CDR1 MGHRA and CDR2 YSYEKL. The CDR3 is CASSQNPGADQPQHF. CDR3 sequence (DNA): TGCGCCAGCAGCCAAAACCCAGGGGCTGATCAGCCCCAGCATTTT.

The CDR3 protein is CASSPRQGRTGNTIYF. DNA of the CDR3: TGTGCCAGCAGCCCTAGACAGGGGCGCACTGGAAACACCATATATTTT. The chain combines TRBV14 with TRBJ1-3; the match to TRBD1 covers 8 bases. The V and J ends lost 4 bases and 2 bases, in that order; junction bases with no gene match: 7. The germline V gene has CDR1 SGHDN and CDR2 FVKESK. The CDR3 runs 16 residues.

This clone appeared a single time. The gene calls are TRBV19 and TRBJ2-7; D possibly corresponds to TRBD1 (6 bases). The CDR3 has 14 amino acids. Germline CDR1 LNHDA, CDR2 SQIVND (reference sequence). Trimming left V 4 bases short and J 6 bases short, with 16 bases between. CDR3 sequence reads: CASSKTGTRSEQYF. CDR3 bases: TGTGCCAGTAGTAAAACAGGGACGAGAAGCGAGCAGTACTTC.

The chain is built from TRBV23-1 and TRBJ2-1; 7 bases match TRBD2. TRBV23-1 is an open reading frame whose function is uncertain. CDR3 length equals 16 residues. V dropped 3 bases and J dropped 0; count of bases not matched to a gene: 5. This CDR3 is CASSHMGGFSYNEQFF. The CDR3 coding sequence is TGCGCCAGCAGTCACATGGGGGGGTTCTCCTACAATGAGCAGTTCTTC.

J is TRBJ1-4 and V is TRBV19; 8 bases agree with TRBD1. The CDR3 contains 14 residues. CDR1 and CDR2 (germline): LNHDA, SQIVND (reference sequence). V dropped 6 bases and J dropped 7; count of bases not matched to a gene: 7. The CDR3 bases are TGTGCCAGTAGGGACAGGGATTCGGCTGAAAAACTGTTTTTT. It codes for CASRDRDSAEKLFF.

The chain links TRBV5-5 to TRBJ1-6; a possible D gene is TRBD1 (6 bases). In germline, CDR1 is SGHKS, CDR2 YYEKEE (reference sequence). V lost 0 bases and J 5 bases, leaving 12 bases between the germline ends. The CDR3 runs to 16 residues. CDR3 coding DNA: TGTGCCAGCAGCTTGGCGCCAGGGGTTAATAATTCACCCCTCCACTTT. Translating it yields CASSLAPGVNNSPLHF.

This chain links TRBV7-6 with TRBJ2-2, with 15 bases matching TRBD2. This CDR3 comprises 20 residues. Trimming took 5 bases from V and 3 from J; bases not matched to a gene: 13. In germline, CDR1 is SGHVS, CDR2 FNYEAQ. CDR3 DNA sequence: TGTGCCAGCAGCGGATCTTGGACTAGCGGGAGGGCTTTGGACACCGGGGAGCTGTTTTTT. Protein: CASSGSWTSGRALDTGELFF.

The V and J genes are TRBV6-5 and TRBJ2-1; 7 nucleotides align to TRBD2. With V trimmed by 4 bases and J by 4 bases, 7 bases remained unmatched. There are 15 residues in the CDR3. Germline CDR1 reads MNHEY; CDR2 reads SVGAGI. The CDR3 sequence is CASSSREVPYNEQFF. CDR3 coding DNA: TGTGCCAGCAGTTCTCGGGAGGTACCATACAATGAGCAGTTCTTC.

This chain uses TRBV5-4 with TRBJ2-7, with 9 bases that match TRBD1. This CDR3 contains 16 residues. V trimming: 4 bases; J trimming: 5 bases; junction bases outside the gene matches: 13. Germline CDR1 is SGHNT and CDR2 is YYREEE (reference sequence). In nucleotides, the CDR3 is TGTGCCAGCAGCCCGGGGGGCGGGACAGGGTCCCACGAGCAGTACTTC. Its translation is CASSPGGGTGSHEQYF.

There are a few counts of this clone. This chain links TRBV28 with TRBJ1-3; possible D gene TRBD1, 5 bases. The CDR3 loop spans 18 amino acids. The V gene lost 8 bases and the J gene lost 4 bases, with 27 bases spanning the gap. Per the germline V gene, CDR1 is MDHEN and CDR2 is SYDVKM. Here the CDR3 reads CASSPMLRGGPLGNTIYF. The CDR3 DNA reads TGTGCCAGCTCTCCGATGCTCCGCGGGGGACCCCTCGGAAACACCATATATTTT.

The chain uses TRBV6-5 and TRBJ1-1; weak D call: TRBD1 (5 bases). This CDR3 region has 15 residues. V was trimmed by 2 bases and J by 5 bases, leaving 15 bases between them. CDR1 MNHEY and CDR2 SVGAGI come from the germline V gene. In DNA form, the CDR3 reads TGTGCCAGCAGTTACACCGGGGGGTTAGGGACTGAAGCTTTCTTT. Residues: CASSYTGGLGTEAFF.

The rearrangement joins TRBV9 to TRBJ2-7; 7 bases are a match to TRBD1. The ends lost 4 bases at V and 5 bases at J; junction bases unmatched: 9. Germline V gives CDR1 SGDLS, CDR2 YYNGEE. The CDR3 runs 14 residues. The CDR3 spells CASSPQDRSNEQYF. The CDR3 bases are TGTGCCAGCAGCCCTCAGGACAGGTCGAACGAGCAGTACTTC.

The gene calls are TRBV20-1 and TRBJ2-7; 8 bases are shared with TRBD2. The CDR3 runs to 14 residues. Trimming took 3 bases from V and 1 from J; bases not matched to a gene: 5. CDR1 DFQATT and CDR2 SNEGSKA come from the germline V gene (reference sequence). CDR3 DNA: TGCAGTGCTAGTTTTAGCGGGACATCCTACGAGCAGTACTTC. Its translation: CSASFSGTSYEQYF.

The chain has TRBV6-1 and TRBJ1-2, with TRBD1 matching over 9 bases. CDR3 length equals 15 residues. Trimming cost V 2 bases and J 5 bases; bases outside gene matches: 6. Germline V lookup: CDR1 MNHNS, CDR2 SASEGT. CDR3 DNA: TGTGCCAGCAGTGAAACTTTAGGACAGGGGTATGGCTACACCTTC. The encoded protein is CASSETLGQGYGYTF.

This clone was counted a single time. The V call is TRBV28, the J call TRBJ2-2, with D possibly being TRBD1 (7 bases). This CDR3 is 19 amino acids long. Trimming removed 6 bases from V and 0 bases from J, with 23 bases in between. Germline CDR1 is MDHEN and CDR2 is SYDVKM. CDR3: CASRYNPGGGGTNTGELFF. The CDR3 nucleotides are TGTGCCAGCAGATATAACCCAGGGGGAGGCGGGACGAACACCGGGGAGCTGTTTTTT.

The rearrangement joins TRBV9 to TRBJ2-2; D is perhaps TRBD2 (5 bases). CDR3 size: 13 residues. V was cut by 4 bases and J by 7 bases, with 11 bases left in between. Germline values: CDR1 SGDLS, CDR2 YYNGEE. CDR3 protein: CASSPPGIGELFF. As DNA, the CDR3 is TGTGCCAGCAGCCCACCCGGGATCGGGGAGCTGTTTTTT.

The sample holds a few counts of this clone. The chain's CDR3 is CASSIMTQARAEAFF. In DNA form, the CDR3 reads TGTGCCAGTAGTATTATGACCCAGGCCCGTGCTGAAGCTTTCTTT. The chain recombines TRBV19 with TRBJ1-1; unclear D gene. Germline assignment: CDR1 LNHDA and CDR2 SQIVND (reference sequence). The germline V and J ends were trimmed by 3 bases and 6 bases, with 17 bases remaining between them. The length of the CDR3 is 15 residues.

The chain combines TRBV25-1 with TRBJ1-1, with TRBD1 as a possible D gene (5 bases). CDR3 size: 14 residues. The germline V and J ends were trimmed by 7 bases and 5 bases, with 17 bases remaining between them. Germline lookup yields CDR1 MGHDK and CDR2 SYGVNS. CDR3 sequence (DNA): TGTGCCAGCAAGGCGGTGGGGGAGGAGACTGAAGCTTTCTTT. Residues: CASKAVGEETEAFF.

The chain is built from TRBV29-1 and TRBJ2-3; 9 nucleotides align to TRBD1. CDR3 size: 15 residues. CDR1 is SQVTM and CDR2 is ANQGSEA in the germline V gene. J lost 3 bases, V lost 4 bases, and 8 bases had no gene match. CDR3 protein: CSVALTGTGTDTQYF. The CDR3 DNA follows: TGCAGCGTTGCCCTGACCGGGACAGGGACAGATACGCAGTATTTT.

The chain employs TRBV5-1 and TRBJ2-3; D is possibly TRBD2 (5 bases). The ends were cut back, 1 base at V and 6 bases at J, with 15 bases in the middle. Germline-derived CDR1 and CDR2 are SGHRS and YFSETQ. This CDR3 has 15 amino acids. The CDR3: CASSLTADPLDTQYF. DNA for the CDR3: TGCGCCAGCAGCTTGACAGCGGACCCGCTGGATACGCAGTATTTT. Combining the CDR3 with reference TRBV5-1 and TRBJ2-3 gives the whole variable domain KAGVTQTPRYLIKTRGQQVTLSCSPISGHRSVSWYQQTPGQGLQFLFEYFSETQRNKGNFPGRFSGRQFSNSRSEMNVSTLELGDSALYLCASSLTADPLDTQYFGPGTRLTVL.

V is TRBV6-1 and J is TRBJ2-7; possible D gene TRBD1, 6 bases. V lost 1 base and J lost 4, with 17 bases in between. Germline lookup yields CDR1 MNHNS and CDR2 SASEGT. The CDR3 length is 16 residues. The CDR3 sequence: CASSEGETGAGYEQYF. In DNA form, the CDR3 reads TGTGCCAGCAGTGAAGGGGAGACAGGTGCTGGATACGAGCAGTACTTC.

In DNA form, the CDR3 reads TGCAGCGTTGAAGAGAAAGGCGGGGTTGGCCAGCCCCAGCATTTT. This codes for CSVEEKGGVGQPQHF. V and J are TRBV29-1 and TRBJ1-5, with D unresolved. V was cut by 0 bases and J by 7 bases, with 16 bases left in between. This CDR3 has 15 residues. Germline loops: CDR1 SQVTM, CDR2 ANQGSEA.

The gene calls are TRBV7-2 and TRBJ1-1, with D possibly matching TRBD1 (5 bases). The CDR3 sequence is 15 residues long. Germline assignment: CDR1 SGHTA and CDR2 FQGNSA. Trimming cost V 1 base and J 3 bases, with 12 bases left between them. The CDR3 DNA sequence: TGTGCCAGCAGCTTAGTAGGGGCGGGGGACACTGAAGCTTTCTTT. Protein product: CASSLVGAGDTEAFF.